Each of the 20 T cell receptor beta chains below was sequenced from the same sample in a study of T cell repertoires in cytomegalovirus infection. No cognate antigen is known for these TCRs. One entry per CDR3 protein, called by TCRdb with MiXCR from the reads. The data show approximately 990,000 distinct CDR3 sequences, roughly 30% seen once. The sequencing here drew on cultured CD8+ T cells from PBMCs, taken from culture after CMV antigen stimulation. These receptors came from a human donor in good health (CMV status not recorded). Some clones in this sample may be carry-over from other donors' samples.

This chain uses TRBV6-5 with TRBJ1-6; TRBD1 matches 8 bases. After removal of 6 bases from V and 6 bases from J, the junction contained 19 bases not matched to a gene. The germline CDR1 and CDR2 sequences are MNHEY and SVGAGI. The CDR3 runs to 19 residues. The CDR3 DNA reads TGTGCCAGCAGCGCTCCGGGACAGGCGTTTTATCTATCTAATTCACCCCTCCACTTT. Protein product: CASSAPGQAFYLSNSPLHF.

The chain combines TRBV4-1 with TRBJ1-5; TRBD1 matches 7 bases. Per the germline V gene, CDR1 is MGHRA and CDR2 is YSYEKL. The CDR3 loop spans 15 amino acids. V lost 5 bases to trimming and J lost 2 bases; unmatched junction nucleotides: 6. CDR3 DNA: TGCGCCAGCAGCGATACAGGGGACGGCAATCAGCCCCAGCATTTT. Its protein is CASSDTGDGNQPQHF.

This clonotype was seen at least ten times. This chain connects TRBV19 to TRBJ2-1; 8 bases are a match to TRBD2. CDR1 and CDR2 (germline): LNHDA, SQIVND (reference sequence). J gave up 3 bases and V 3 bases, and 10 bases lay outside the gene matches. This CDR3 has 17 residues. The CDR3 sequence: CASSMVVAGGYYNEQFF. CDR3 sequence (DNA): TGTGCCAGTAGTATGGTAGTGGCGGGGGGTTACTACAATGAGCAGTTCTTC.

This chain links TRBV11-2 with TRBJ2-1; D is uncertain. V was trimmed by 5 bases and J by 5 bases, leaving 10 bases between them. Germline CDR1 SGHAT, CDR2 FQNNGV. The CDR3 loop spans 13 amino acids. CDR3 sequence (DNA): TGTGCCAGCAGCCCCCAGGTGAACAATGAGCAGTTCTTC. Translation gives CASSPQVNNEQFF. The full variable domain, completed using reference TRBV11-2 and TRBJ2-1, is EAGVAQSPRYKIIEKRQSVAFWCNPISGHATLYWYQQILGQGPKLLIQFQNNGVVDDSQLPKDRFSAERLKGVDSTLKIQPAKLEDSAVYLCASSPQVNNEQFFGPGTRLTVL.

This clonotype was counted between two and nine times. Germline and junction disagree at one end, which may indicate a read error. The chain couples TRBV4-1 to TRBJ1-2; 7 nucleotides agree with TRBD1. This CDR3 is 17 amino acids long. Looked up from germline, CDR1 is MGHRA and CDR2 is YSYEKL. The CDR3 DNA sequence: TGCGCCAGCCGCCATGGGGGACAGCGATTCCGGGACTATGGCTACACCTTC. This translates into CASRHGGQRFRDYGYTF.

The chain recombines TRBV27 with TRBJ1-1; unclear D gene. CDR1 is MNHEY, CDR2 SMNVEV, per germline (reference sequence). With 7 bases removed from V and 4 bases from J, the gap between germline ends came to 13 bases. This CDR3 comprises 13 residues. The CDR3 here is CASTPNGVTEAFF. CDR3 DNA: TGTGCCAGCACCCCTAACGGGGTCACTGAAGCTTTCTTT.

Many counts were recorded for this clonotype. The genes are TRBV7-6 and TRBJ2-1; the D gene could be TRBD1 or TRBD2 (6 bases each). Trimming stripped 1 base from V and 9 bases from J, with 10 bases between. Per the germline V gene, CDR1 is SGHVS and CDR2 is FNYEAQ. The CDR3 consists of 13 residues. CDR3 DNA sequence: TGTGCCAGCAGCTTAGACGGGGGCGGTGAGCAGTTCTTC. Residues: CASSLDGGGEQFF.

V and J are TRBV7-9 and TRBJ1-2; D perhaps matches TRBD1 (5 bases). The CDR3 consists of 15 residues. Trimming left V 7 bases short and J 0 bases short, with 15 bases between. Germline V gene lookup returns CDR1 SEHNR and CDR2 FQNEAQ (reference sequence). Here the CDR3 reads CASTPRGQANYGYTF. The CDR3 DNA follows: TGTGCCAGCACCCCGCGGGGCCAAGCTAACTATGGCTACACCTTC.

J is TRBJ2-1 and V is TRBV7-3; 14 positions agree with TRBD2. Unmatched junction bases numbered 8, after V lost 3 bases and J lost 1 base. CDR1 SGHTA and CDR2 FQGTGA come from the germline V gene. The CDR3 runs 19 residues. CDR3 amino acids: CASSFRGTSGGVSYNEQFF. Here the CDR3 DNA reads TGTGCCAGCAGCTTCCGCGGGACTAGCGGGGGCGTATCCTACAATGAGCAGTTCTTC.

This chain joins TRBV6-1 and TRBJ1-2; 8 bases are a match to TRBD1. CDR1 MNHNS and CDR2 SASEGT come from the germline V gene. Unmatched junction bases numbered 12, after V lost 5 bases and J lost 13 bases. The CDR3 length is 13 residues. The CDR3 sequence is CASSNPTGDEFTF. The CDR3 DNA is TGTGCCAGCAGTAACCCGACAGGGGATGAGTTCACCTTC.

The gene calls are TRBV28 and TRBJ2-2; 12 bases align to TRBD1. This CDR3 contains 16 residues. The V gene end was trimmed by 5 bases and the J gene end by 7 bases; junction bases not matched to a gene: 8. Germline CDR1 reads MDHEN; CDR2 reads SYDVKM. The CDR3 protein is CASSDRDRGLNGELFF. The CDR3 bases are TGTGCCAGCAGTGACCGGGACAGGGGGCTGAACGGGGAGCTGTTTTTT.

This clonotype appeared a single time. V is TRBV27 and J is TRBJ1-5; 11 positions match TRBD1. The CDR3 consists of 14 residues. Germline CDR1 and CDR2: MNHEY and SMNVEV (reference sequence). J was trimmed by 6 bases and V by 6 bases; bases with no gene match: 4. CDR3 amino acids: CASSGQGAFQPQHF. The CDR3 nucleotides are TGTGCCAGCAGCGGACAGGGGGCGTTTCAGCCCCAGCATTTT.

This sequence joins TRBV7-6 and TRBJ2-1, with 9 bases fitting TRBD2. The CDR3 is made up of 16 amino acids. Germline CDR1 is SGHVS and CDR2 is FNYEAQ. J was trimmed by 4 bases and V by 5 bases; bases with no gene match: 9. The CDR3 nucleotides read TGTGCCAGCAGCCCGGCTAGCGGGGTACCATACAATGAGCAGTTCTTC. Translation: CASSPASGVPYNEQFF.

This clonotype has a count of ten or more. The V and J genes are TRBV7-4 and TRBJ2-7, with 7 nucleotides matching TRBD1. Trimming cost V 4 bases and J 0 bases; bases outside gene matches: 18. The germline gives CDR1 SGHVT, CDR2 SQSDAQ. The CDR3 spans 19 residues. This chain's CDR3 is CASSWRPTGLDIPSYEQYV. CDR3 nucleotide sequence: TGTGCCAGCAGCTGGAGGCCGACAGGGCTCGACATTCCCTCCTACGAGCAGTACGTC.

This chain uses TRBV7-9 with TRBJ2-2, with 8 positions matching TRBD1. J was trimmed by 9 bases and V by 4 bases; bases with no gene match: 13. Germline-derived CDR1 and CDR2 are SEHNR and FQNEAQ (reference sequence). The CDR3 is 16 residues long. This CDR3 is CASSSHLGQDSWELFF. DNA for the CDR3: TGTGCCAGCAGCTCCCATTTGGGACAGGATTCCTGGGAGCTGTTTTTT.

This clonotype was seen many times. V gene TRBV7-2 combines with J gene TRBJ1-3; D is unclear. The V end lost 1 base, the J end lost 0 bases, and 7 bases lay between the germline ends. CDR3 length: 15 residues. Germline-derived CDR1 and CDR2 are SGHTA and FQGNSA. CDR3 DNA sequence: TGTGCCAGCAGCTTAGATGTCAGCTCTGGAAACACCATATATTTT. It codes for CASSLDVSSGNTIYF.

This clonotype came up once. This chain uses TRBV2 with TRBJ2-3; TRBD2 might be the D (6 bases). Germline V gives CDR1 SNHLY, CDR2 FYNNEI. The CDR3 length is 13 residues. Trimming pared 7 bases from V and 6 bases from J, leaving 14 bases between. The CDR3 coding sequence is TGTGCCAGCAAGGCCAGGGAGGTTGATACGCAGTATTTT. Translation gives CASKAREVDTQYF.

This chain uses TRBV7-8 with TRBJ1-2; possibly TRBD1 for D (5 bases). Trimming took 3 bases from V and 6 from J, leaving 14 bases between them. CDR1 is SGHVS and CDR2 is FQNEAQ in the germline V gene. This CDR3 has 14 residues. This CDR3 reads CASSLLGGGDGYTF. The CDR3 DNA reads as TGTGCCAGCAGCTTGCTCGGGGGGGGAGATGGCTACACCTTC.

The chain couples TRBV19 to TRBJ2-3, with D unclear. Germline lookup yields CDR1 LNHDA and CDR2 SQIVND (reference sequence). The length of the CDR3 is 15 residues. V shed 3 bases and J shed 0 bases, with 10 bases lying between them. CDR3 sequence (DNA): TGTGCCAGTAGTATCGTACAGAGGAGCACAGATACGCAGTATTTT. This sequence encodes CASSIVQRSTDTQYF.

V is TRBV6-2 or TRBV6-3 and J is TRBJ1-2; D possibly corresponds to TRBD1 (6 bases). V lost 8 bases, J lost 4 bases, and 17 bases lay in between. From germline, CDR1 is MNHEY and CDR2 SVGEGT. The CDR3 loop spans 14 amino acids. The CDR3 protein is CASGPRQDFYGYTF. The CDR3 coding sequence is TGTGCCAGCGGGCCCAGACAGGATTTCTATGGCTACACCTTC.